The clone carrying this T cell receptor (beta chain) was seen only a few times. This entry belongs to a study of regulatory T cells in long-lasting Graves disease. Study overall: Persistent Graves' disease required over 5 years of antithyroid drugs and positive TSH receptor antibodies.

Per the germline V gene, CDR1 is DFQATT and CDR2 is SNEGSKA (reference sequence). Trimming took 3 bases from V and 3 from J, leaving 0 bases between them. This CDR3 contains 9 residues. Sample time point: persistent/refractory GD, antithyroid drugs over 5 years with positive TRAb. Construction of the TCR library relied on RNA isolated from PBMCs. The authors built TCR beta libraries using iRepertoire HTBI primers and Arm-PCR of CDR3 regions. TCRdb reanalysed the multiplex PCR reads using MiXCR and keeps one entry per CDR3 protein. This sample carries a few hundred thousand distinct CDR3 sequences, 20% to 25% of them seen once, and the ten largest clones take around a quarter.

This material consisted of peripheral blood mononuclear cells (PBMCs), taken when the disease was refractory, from a patient treated with antithyroid drugs. The rearrangement links TRBV20-1 to TRBJ2-7; unclear D gene. This clonotype originated in a middle-aged woman with Graves disease. The CDR3 nucleotides read TGCAGTGCTAGCTACGAGCAGTACTTC. Translation gives CSASYEQYF.